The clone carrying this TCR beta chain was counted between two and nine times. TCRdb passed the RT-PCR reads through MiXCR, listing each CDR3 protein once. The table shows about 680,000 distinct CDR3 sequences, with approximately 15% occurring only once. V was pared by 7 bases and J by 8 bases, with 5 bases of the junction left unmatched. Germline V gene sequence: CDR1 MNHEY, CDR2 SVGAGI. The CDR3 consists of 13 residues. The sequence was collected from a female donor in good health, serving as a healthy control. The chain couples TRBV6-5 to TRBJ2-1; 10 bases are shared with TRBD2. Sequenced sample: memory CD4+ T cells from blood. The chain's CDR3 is CASTVAGGYEQFF. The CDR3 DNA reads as TGTGCCAGCACAGTAGCGGGAGGATATGAGCAGTTCTTC.